Given below is one T cell receptor (beta chain) in context. Original handling: Nucleated cell counts were estimated from reference gene primer amplification. Data came from immunoSEQ multiplex PCR; TCRdb stores just in-frame clones and leaves some out. The DNA was the basis for D and trimming; V, J and clone size are from that table. The sample lists about 150,000 clones; 86% were seen once. Residents of around 24 US areas, aged roughly 18 to 95 years, made up the participants. The germline gives CDR1 MNHEY, CDR2 SVGEGT. This CDR3 comprises 12 residues. Trimming took off 2 bases at V and 3 bases at J, with 4 bases between the two ends. The data derive from a study of blood T cell repertoires in COVID-19. As for the study in general: PBMCs, B-cell-depleted T cells, or T cells provided the cDNA or gDNA that made up the material.

The sequencing sample was made of PBMCs or T cells enriched from blood (not recorded which). This clonotype was sampled from a man between 50 and 59 years old who had recovered from COVID-19. The chain employs TRBV6-2 or TRBV6-3 and TRBJ1-2, with D unclear. The CDR3 DNA follows: TGTGCCAGCAGTTACCCGGACTATGGCTACACCTTC. Its translation: CASSYPDYGYTF.